Listed below are T cell receptor beta chains from one sample, sequenced in a study of T cell responses to AZD1222 COVID-19 vaccine. The method was immunoSEQ multiplex PCR; TCRdb's version includes in-frame clones alone and lacks a portion of them. Of some 150,000 clones in the sample, about nine tenths were seen once. Sequenced material: peripheral blood, taken on day 0 of AZD1222 vaccination. The receptor set was obtained from an adult in good health. The CDR3 runs from the conserved cysteine through the conserved F or W. A D gene is named only where the DNA matches it firmly. Clone size is stated in some rows and not others, as once, few, many or a class when expanded.

TRBJ2-1,few,NA,TRBV19,CASSIRSGAEPYNEQFF,TGTGCCAGTAGTATCAGGTCCGGGGCCGAACCCTACAATGAGCAGTTCTTC
TRBJ2-7,NA,NA,TRBV6-5,CASSNPASYEQYF,TGTGCCAGCAGTAACCCAGCCTCCTACGAGCAGTACTTC
TRBJ1-5,NA,NA,TRBV9,CARSVGGGSNQPQHF,TGTGCCCGCAGCGTAGGGGGGGGAAGCAATCAGCCCCAGCATTTT
TRBJ1-3,NA,NA,TRBV29-1,CSVDSPRGEGNTIYF,TGCAGCGTTGATTCCCCCAGGGGAGAGGGAAACACCATATATTTT
TRBJ1-3,NA,NA,TRBV6-5,CASSYFQEASGNTIYF,TGTGCCAGCAGTTACTTTCAGGAAGCCTCTGGAAACACCATATATTTT
TRBJ1-1,once,NA,TRBV20-1,CSASREARIMTEAFF,TGCAGTGCTAGTAGAGAGGCCAGGATAATGACTGAAGCTTTCTTT
TRBJ1-2,NA,NA,TRBV10-3,CAIRGGGSVDGYTF,TGTGCCATCAGGGGGGGAGGGTCGGTCGATGGCTACACCTTC
TRBJ2-3,NA,TRBD1,TRBV27,CASSAPGQGADTQYF,TGTGCCAGCAGTGCACCGGGACAGGGGGCAGATACGCAGTATTTT
TRBJ2-7,once,NA,TRBV23-1,CASSTYRVPDFLLLKYF,TGCGCCAGCAGTACCTACAGGGTCCCAGACTTCCTCCTACTTAAGTACTTC
TRBJ1-5,NA,TRBD1,TRBV24-1,CATSRTGASNQPQHF,TGTGCCACCAGTCGCACAGGGGCGAGCAATCAGCCCCAGCATTTT
TRBJ2-5,few,NA,TRBV11-2,CASRIDLQETQYF,TGTGCCAGCAGGATAGACCTGCAAGAGACCCAGTACTTC
TRBJ2-2,once,TRBD2,TRBV11-1,CASSPRLAGAGELFF,TGTGCCAGCAGCCCTAGGCTAGCGGGAGCCGGGGAGCTGTTTTTT
TRBJ2-7,NA,NA,TRBV11-2,CASSLVTGYEQYF,TGTGCCAGCAGCTTAGTGACGGGCTACGAGCAGTACTTC
TRBJ1-1,NA,NA,TRBV27,CASSNLGTEAFF,TGTGCCAGCAGCAACCTGGGCACTGAAGCTTTCTTT
TRBJ2-2,NA,NA,TRBV24-1,CATSSSRRGTGELFF,TGTGCCACCAGTTCTAGCAGAAGAGGGACCGGGGAGCTGTTTTTT
TRBJ2-7,NA,TRBD2,TRBV11-3,CASSLTSGVLEQYF,TGTGCCAGCAGCTTAACTAGCGGAGTGTTAGAGCAGTACTTC